The 24 T cell receptor beta chains given below trace back to one sample, sequenced in a study of identical twins. TCRdb analysed the 5' RACE reads with MiXCR anew, one entry per CDR3 protein. In the table there are about 190,000 distinct CDR3 sequences, approximately 15% of which are singletons. These data were also filed under a second study, of T cells expressing NK-cell markers.

Material: CD8+ T cells sorted from blood. The origin of the receptors is a woman between 18 and 29 years old in good health.

The rearrangement links TRBV7-3 to TRBJ2-3, with 8 bases that match TRBD2. V was clipped by 4 bases and J by 2 bases; unmatched bases: 5. The CDR3 is made up of 15 amino acids. Germline values: CDR1 SGHTA, CDR2 FQGTGA. The CDR3 spells CASSWGGGPTDTQYF. The CDR3 nucleotides read TGTGCCAGCAGCTGGGGCGGGGGGCCCACAGATACGCAGTATTTT.

This clonotype has more than one count but fewer than ten. The gene calls are TRBV12-3 or TRBV12-4 and TRBJ2-7, with 7 positions matching TRBD1. V was clipped by 2 bases and J by 5 bases; unmatched bases: 6. The CDR3 runs 14 residues. This CDR3 is CASSLRGGFNEQYF. The CDR3 coding sequence is TGTGCCAGCAGTTTAAGAGGGGGCTTCAACGAGCAGTACTTC.

V and J are TRBV20-1 and TRBJ1-1; tentative D call: TRBD1 (6 bases). Germline loops: CDR1 DFQATT, CDR2 SNEGSKA (reference sequence). The CDR3 contains 13 residues. The V gene lost 5 bases and the J gene lost 0 bases, with 10 bases spanning the gap. This CDR3 is CSALGQMNTEAFF. The CDR3 DNA reads TGCAGTGCTTTAGGACAGATGAACACTGAAGCTTTCTTT.

This clonotype was seen only a few times. The V gene is TRBV12-3 or TRBV12-4, the J gene TRBJ2-1; D not certain. Trimming removed 2 bases from V and 8 bases from J, with 7 bases in between. The CDR3 contains 12 residues. CDR3 sequence reads: CASSLFPHEQFF. CDR3 in DNA: TGTGCCAGCAGTTTATTCCCCCATGAGCAGTTCTTC.

Here the CDR3 DNA reads TGCAGTGCTAGAGAAACTAGCGGGAGTCTGGTAGGGCTCAGCCAAAGGTTCTACGAGCAGTACTTC. Translation gives CSARETSGSLVGLSQRFYEQYF. This sequence joins TRBV20-1 and TRBJ2-7; 11 bases agree with TRBD2. The CDR3 loop spans 22 amino acids. The V gene's germline CDR1 is DFQATT and CDR2 SNEGSKA (reference sequence). The trim removed 0 bases at V and 3 bases at J, leaving 25 bases unmatched.

This clonotype was seen ten or more times. This chain connects TRBV7-9 to TRBJ1-5, with TRBD1 as a possible D gene (6 bases). This CDR3 is 13 amino acids long. V lost 5 bases to trimming and J lost 3 bases, with 8 bases between them. Germline loops: CDR1 SEHNR, CDR2 FQNEAQ (reference sequence). The CDR3 nucleotides are TGTGCCAGCAGCCGGACAGACAATCAGCCCCAGCATTTT. Translating it yields CASSRTDNQPQHF.

The chain couples TRBV4-3 to TRBJ2-7, with 7 nucleotides matching TRBD2. Germline values: CDR1 LGHNA, CDR2 YSLEER. After removal of 0 bases from V and 3 bases from J, the junction contained 8 bases not matched to a gene. The CDR3 covers 16 residues. The CDR3 reads CASSQEAAGASYEQYF. CDR3 coding DNA: TGCGCCAGCAGCCAAGAAGCCGCGGGAGCAAGCTACGAGCAGTACTTC.

This clonotype has just a few counts. This chain links TRBV7-2 with TRBJ2-3; D is undetermined. The V gene lost 0 bases and the J gene lost 6 bases, with 10 bases spanning the gap. CDR3 length equals 14 residues. Per the germline V gene, CDR1 is SGHTA and CDR2 is FQGNSA. CDR3 bases: TGTGCCAGCAGCTTAGCCCTGACCTCGGATACGCAGTATTTT. Amino acid sequence: CASSLALTSDTQYF.

There are many counts of this clonotype. CDR3: CATSRVASQKETQYF. The CDR3 coding sequence is TGTGCCACCAGCAGAGTGGCTAGCCAAAAAGAGACCCAGTACTTC. The chain couples TRBV15 to TRBJ2-5; TRBD2 might be the D (5 bases). V was clipped by 1 base and J by 3 bases, with 12 bases between them. Per the germline V gene, CDR1 is LNHNV and CDR2 is YYDKDF (reference sequence). This CDR3 has 15 amino acids.

The V gene is TRBV9, the J gene TRBJ1-2, with D possibly being TRBD1 (6 bases). This CDR3 spans 15 amino acids. The germline CDR1 and CDR2 sequences are SGDLS and YYNGEE. The V end was cut by 0 bases, the J end by 1 base, with 10 bases between. The CDR3 sequence: CASSVAWTVNYGYTF. CDR3 DNA: TGTGCCAGCAGCGTAGCCTGGACAGTTAACTATGGCTACACCTTC.

This clonotype turned up a few times. The J gene is TRBJ2-7, the V gene TRBV20-1; D gene ambiguous. The V end was cut by 6 bases, the J end by 6 bases, with 18 bases between. Germline V lookup: CDR1 DFQATT, CDR2 SNEGSKA (reference sequence). This CDR3 is 13 amino acids long. The CDR3, as DNA: TGCAGTGCCCCCCCGGACCCGATCGGCGAGCAGTACTTC. The encoded protein is CSAPPDPIGEQYF.

Ten or more counts support this clonotype. The chain couples TRBV12-3 or TRBV12-4 to TRBJ1-4; D call uncertain. The CDR3 is 12 residues long. Trimming removed 7 bases from V and 0 bases from J, with 3 bases in between. For the CDR3, the DNA is TGTGCCAGCACGGCAACTAATGAAAAACTGTTTTTT. Protein product: CASTATNEKLFF.

In this sample, this clonotype turned up a few times. The V call is TRBV7-9, the J call TRBJ2-7; 8 bases are a match to TRBD1. Trimming removed 5 bases from V and 9 bases from J; junction bases left unmatched: 18. Germline assignment: CDR1 SEHNR and CDR2 FQNEAQ (reference sequence). The CDR3 loop spans 16 amino acids. Here the CDR3 DNA reads TGTGCCAGCAGCCATCTCCCGGCAGGGGGCAAAGGTGCGCAGTACTTC. Residues: CASSHLPAGGKGAQYF. Together with reference TRBV7-9 and TRBJ2-7, the CDR3 gives the full variable domain: DTGVSQNPRHKITKRGQNVTFRCDPISEHNRLYWYRQTLGQGPEFLTYFQNEAQLEKSRLLSDRFSAERPKGSFSTLEIQRTEQGDSAMYLCASSHLPAGGKGAQYFGPGTRLTVT.

The chain's CDR3 is CASSQDSSDTQYF. CDR3 nucleotide sequence: TGCGCCAGCAGCCAAGATTCCTCAGATACGCAGTATTTT. This rearrangement joins TRBV4-3 to TRBJ2-3; no definite D call. Germline CDR1 is LGHNA and CDR2 is YSLEER. The V and J ends lost 0 bases and 4 bases respectively, with 5 bases between them. This CDR3 spans 13 amino acids.

V gene TRBV9 combines with J gene TRBJ2-1, with D unresolved. The CDR3 contains 11 residues. V lost 3 bases, J lost 9 bases, and 7 bases lay in between. The germline V gene encodes CDR1 SGDLS and CDR2 YYNGEE. In DNA form, the CDR3 reads TGTGCCAGCAGCGAGCATTCTGAGCAGTTCTTC. It codes for CASSEHSEQFF.

This clonotype was detected a few times. The V gene is TRBV11-2, the J gene TRBJ2-5; D tentatively reads TRBD1 or TRBD2 (5 bases each). Deletions cut 4 bases from V and 5 bases from J, with 14 bases between. Per the germline V gene, CDR1 is SGHAT and CDR2 is FQNNGV. The CDR3 loop spans 14 amino acids. In nucleotides, the CDR3 is TGTGCCAGCAGCTACCCGGGACGTCAGGAGACCCAGTACTTC. As protein: CASSYPGRQETQYF.

J is TRBJ1-1 and V is TRBV6-1; D gene ambiguous. V was clipped by 4 bases and J by 7 bases, with 7 bases between them. CDR1 MNHNS and CDR2 SASEGT come from the germline V gene. CDR3 length: 11 amino acids. The CDR3 loop is CASSAGHEAFF. For the CDR3, the DNA is TGTGCCAGCAGTGCTGGGCATGAAGCTTTCTTT.

The gene calls are TRBV21-1 and TRBJ2-3; TRBD1, as called in the table, went unchecked against the DNA. TRBV21-1 is listed as a pseudogene. This CDR3 has 16 residues. CDR3 sequence: CASLEGSSFGTDTQYF. DNA for the CDR3: TGTGCCAGCCTCGAGGGGTCTTCATTTGGCACAGATACGCAGTATTTT.

The rearrangement joins TRBV5-1 to TRBJ2-2; tentative D call: TRBD1 (6 bases). CDR3 length: 13 amino acids. The V end was cut by 3 bases, the J end by 5 bases, with 8 bases between. In germline, CDR1 is SGHRS, CDR2 YFSETQ. The CDR3 sequence: CASSWTATGELFF. DNA of the CDR3: TGCGCCAGCAGCTGGACAGCTACCGGGGAGCTGTTTTTT.

The chain combines TRBV20-1 with TRBJ2-1; TRBD1 aligns across 7 bases. Germline assignment: CDR1 DFQATT and CDR2 SNEGSKA (reference sequence). CDR3 length: 14 amino acids. Trimming cost V 5 bases and J 4 bases; bases outside gene matches: 8. The CDR3 spells CSAPGTVKYNEQFF. CDR3 DNA sequence: TGCAGTGCTCCCGGGACAGTGAAATACAATGAGCAGTTCTTC.

The gene calls are TRBV11-1 and TRBJ2-5, with 12 bases lining up with TRBD2. This CDR3 is 18 amino acids long. Looked up from germline, CDR1 is SGHAT and CDR2 is FQDESV (reference sequence). The trim removed 5 bases at V and 3 bases at J, leaving 13 bases unmatched. CDR3 nucleotides: TGTGCCAGCAGCACTCCGGGACTAGCGGGCCTCAGGAAAGAGACCCAGTACTTC. As protein: CASSTPGLAGLRKETQYF.

This clonotype was recorded at least ten times. V gene TRBV4-3 combines with J gene TRBJ2-7; D remains unclear. The CDR3 consists of 13 residues. V lost 1 base and J 4 bases, leaving 8 bases between the germline ends. Germline CDR1 is LGHNA and CDR2 is YSLEER. CDR3 DNA: TGCGCCAGCAGCCAAGGACTGGGTTACGAGCAGTACTTC. Residues: CASSQGLGYEQYF.

In its sample, this clonotype was seen a few times. The CDR3 loop reads CASSLDGWNTEAFF. CDR3 nucleotides: TGTGCCAGCAGCCTGGACGGATGGAACACTGAAGCTTTCTTT. V is TRBV7-9 and J is TRBJ1-1; D gene uncertain. V was pared by 5 bases and J by 1 base, with 11 bases between. The germline V gene has CDR1 SEHNR and CDR2 FQNEAQ (reference sequence). This CDR3 contains 14 residues.

This clonotype was seen at least ten times. The CDR3 bases are TGTGCCAGCTCTCTAGCGGGGGGGAACACCGGGGAGCTGTTTTTT. It specifies CASSLAGGNTGELFF. The J gene is TRBJ2-2, the V gene TRBV6-4; 11 nucleotides match TRBD2. The CDR3 is 15 amino acids. The germline CDR1 and CDR2 sequences are MRHNA and SNTAGT. The ends lost 8 bases at V and 1 base at J; junction bases unmatched: 3.